The T cell receptor beta chain described here comes from a study of T cell responses to AZD1222 COVID-19 vaccine. Study-wide results and caveats: As reported, nearly half of all spike-specific TCRs target variant regions that are unmutated.

In germline, CDR1 is LNHDA, CDR2 SQIVND (reference sequence). This CDR3 contains 13 residues. V lost 5 bases to trimming and J lost 6 bases, with 8 bases between them. Measured with immunoSEQ multiplex PCR; TCRdb has only the in-frame clones, and not every one. This sample has about 170,000 clones, with around 88% found just once. As to this clone: As yet, its antigen is unknown.

This receptor was taken from an adult who received the AZD1222 COVID-19 vaccine. The chain joins TRBV19 to TRBJ1-6; D uncertain. Material: peripheral blood, obtained 28 days after the second AZD1222 dose. In nucleotides, the CDR3 is TGTGCCAGTAGTTGGAGCATTAATTCACCCCTCCACTTT. Translating gives CASSWSINSPLHF. The whole variable domain, filled in from reference TRBV19 and TRBJ1-6, reads DGGITQSPKYLFRKEGQNVTLSCEQNLNHDAMYWYRQDPGQGLRLIYYSQIVNDFQKGDIAEGYSVSREKKESFPLTVTSAQKNPTAFYLCASSWSINSPLHFGNGTRLTVT.